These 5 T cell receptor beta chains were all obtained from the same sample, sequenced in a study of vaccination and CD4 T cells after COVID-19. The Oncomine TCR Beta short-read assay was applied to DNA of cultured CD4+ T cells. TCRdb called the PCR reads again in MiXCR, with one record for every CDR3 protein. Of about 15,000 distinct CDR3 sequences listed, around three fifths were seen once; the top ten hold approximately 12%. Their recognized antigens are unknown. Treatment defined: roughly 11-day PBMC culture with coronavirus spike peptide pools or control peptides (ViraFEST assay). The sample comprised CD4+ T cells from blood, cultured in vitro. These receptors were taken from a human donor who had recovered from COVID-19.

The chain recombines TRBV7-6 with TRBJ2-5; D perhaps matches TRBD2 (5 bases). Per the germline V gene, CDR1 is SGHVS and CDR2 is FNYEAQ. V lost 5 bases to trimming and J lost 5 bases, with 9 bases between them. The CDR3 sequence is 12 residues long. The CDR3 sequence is CASSGGPETQYF. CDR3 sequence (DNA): TGTGCCAGCAGCGGAGGACCGGAGACCCAGTACTTC.

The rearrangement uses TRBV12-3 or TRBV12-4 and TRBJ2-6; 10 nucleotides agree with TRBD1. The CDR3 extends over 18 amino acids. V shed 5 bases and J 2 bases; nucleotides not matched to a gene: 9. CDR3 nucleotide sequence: TGTGCCAGCAGTCCCTTGGGACAGGGGAAGGCTGGGGCCAACGTCCTGACTTTC. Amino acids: CASSPLGQGKAGANVLTF.

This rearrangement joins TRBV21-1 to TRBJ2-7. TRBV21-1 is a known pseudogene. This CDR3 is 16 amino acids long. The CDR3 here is CASSKAKQPDSYEQYF. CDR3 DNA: TGTGCCAGCAGCAAAGCGAAGCAGCCGGACTCCTACGAGCAGTACTTC.

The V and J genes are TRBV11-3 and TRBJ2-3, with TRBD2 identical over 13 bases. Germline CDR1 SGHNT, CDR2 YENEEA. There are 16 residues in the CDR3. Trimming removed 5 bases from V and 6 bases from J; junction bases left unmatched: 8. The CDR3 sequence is CASSALLAGGSDTQYF. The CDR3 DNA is TGTGCCAGCAGCGCTCTACTAGCGGGGGGGTCTGATACGCAGTATTTT.

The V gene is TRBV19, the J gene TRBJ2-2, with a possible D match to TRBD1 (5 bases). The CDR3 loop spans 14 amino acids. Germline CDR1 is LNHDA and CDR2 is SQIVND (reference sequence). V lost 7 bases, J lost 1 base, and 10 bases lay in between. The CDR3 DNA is TGTGCCAGTATGGTGGGGCGGAACACCGGGGAGCTGTTTTTT. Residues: CASMVGRNTGELFF.